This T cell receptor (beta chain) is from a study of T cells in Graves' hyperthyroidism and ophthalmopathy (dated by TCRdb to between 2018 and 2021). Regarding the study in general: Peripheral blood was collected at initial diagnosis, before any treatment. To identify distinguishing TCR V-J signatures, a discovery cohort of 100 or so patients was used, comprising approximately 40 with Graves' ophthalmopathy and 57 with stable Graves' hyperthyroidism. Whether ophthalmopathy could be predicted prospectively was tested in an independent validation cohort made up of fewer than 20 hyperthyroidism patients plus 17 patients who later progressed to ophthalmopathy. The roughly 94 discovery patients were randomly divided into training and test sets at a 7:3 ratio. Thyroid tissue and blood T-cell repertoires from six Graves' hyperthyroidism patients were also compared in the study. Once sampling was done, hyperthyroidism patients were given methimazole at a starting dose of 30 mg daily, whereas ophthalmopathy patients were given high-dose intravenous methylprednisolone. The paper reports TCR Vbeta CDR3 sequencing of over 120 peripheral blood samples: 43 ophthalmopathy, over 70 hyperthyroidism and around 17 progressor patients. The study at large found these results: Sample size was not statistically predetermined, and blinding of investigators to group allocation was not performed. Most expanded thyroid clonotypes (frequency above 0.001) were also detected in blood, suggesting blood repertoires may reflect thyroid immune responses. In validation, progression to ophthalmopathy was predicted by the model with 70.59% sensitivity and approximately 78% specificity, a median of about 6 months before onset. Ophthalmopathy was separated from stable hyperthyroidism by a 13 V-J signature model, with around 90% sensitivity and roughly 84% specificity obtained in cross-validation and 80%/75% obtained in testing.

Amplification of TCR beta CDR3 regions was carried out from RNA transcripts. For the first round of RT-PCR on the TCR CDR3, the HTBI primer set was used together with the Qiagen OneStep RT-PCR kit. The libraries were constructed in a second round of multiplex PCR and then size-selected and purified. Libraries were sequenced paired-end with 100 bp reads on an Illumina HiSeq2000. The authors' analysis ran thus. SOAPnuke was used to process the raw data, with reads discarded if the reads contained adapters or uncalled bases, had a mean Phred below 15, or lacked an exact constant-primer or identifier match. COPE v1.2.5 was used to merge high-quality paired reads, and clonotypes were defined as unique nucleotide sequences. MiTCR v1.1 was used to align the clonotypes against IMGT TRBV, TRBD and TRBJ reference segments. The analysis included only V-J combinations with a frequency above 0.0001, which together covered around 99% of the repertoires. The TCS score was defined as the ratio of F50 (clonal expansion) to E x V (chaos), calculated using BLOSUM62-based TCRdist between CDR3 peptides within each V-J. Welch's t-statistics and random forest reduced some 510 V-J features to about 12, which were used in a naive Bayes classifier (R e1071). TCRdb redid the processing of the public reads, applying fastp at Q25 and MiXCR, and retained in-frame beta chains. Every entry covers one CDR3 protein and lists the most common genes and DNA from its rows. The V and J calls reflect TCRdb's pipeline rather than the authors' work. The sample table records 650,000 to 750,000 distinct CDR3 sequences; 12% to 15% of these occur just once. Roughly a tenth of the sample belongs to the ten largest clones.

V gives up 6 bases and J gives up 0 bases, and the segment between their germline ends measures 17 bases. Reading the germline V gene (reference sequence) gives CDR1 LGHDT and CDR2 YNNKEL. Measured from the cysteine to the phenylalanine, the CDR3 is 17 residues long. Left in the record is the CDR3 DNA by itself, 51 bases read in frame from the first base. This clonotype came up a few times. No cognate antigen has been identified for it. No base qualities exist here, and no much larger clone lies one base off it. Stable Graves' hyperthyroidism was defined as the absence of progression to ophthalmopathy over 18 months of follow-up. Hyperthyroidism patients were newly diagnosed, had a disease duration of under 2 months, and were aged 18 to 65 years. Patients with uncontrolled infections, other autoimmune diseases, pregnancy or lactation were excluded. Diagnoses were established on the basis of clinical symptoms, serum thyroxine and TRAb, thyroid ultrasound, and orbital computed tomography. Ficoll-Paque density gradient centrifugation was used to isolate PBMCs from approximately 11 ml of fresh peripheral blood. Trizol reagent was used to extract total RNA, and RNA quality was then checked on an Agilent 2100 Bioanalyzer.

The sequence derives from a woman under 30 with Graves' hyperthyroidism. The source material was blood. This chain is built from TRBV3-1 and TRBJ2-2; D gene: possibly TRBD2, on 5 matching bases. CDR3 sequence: CASSQLGRGPNTGELFF. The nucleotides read TGTGCCAGCAGTCAATTAGGACGAGGGCCGAACACCGGGGAGCTGTTTTTT.